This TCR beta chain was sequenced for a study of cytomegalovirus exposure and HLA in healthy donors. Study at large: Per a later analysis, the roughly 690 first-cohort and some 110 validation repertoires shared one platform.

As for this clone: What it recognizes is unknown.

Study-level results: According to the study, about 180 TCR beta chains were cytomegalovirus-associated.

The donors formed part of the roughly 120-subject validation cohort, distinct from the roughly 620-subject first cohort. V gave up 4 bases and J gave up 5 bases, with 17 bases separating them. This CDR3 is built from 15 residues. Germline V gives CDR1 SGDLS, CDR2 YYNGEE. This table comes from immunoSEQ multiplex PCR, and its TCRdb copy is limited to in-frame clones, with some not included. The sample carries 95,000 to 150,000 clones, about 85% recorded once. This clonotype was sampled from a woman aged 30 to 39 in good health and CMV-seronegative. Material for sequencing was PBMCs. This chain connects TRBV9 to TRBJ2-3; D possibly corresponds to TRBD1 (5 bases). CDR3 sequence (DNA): TGTGCCAGCAGCCACTGGGCGGCGCAGGGAGATACGCAGTATTTT. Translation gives CASSHWAAQGDTQYF. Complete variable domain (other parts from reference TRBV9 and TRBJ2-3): DSGVTQTPKHLITATGQRVTLRCSPRSGDLSVYWYQQSLDQGLQFLIQYYNGEERAKGNILERFSAQQFPDLHSELNLSSLELGDSALYFCASSHWAAQGDTQYFGPGTRLTVL.